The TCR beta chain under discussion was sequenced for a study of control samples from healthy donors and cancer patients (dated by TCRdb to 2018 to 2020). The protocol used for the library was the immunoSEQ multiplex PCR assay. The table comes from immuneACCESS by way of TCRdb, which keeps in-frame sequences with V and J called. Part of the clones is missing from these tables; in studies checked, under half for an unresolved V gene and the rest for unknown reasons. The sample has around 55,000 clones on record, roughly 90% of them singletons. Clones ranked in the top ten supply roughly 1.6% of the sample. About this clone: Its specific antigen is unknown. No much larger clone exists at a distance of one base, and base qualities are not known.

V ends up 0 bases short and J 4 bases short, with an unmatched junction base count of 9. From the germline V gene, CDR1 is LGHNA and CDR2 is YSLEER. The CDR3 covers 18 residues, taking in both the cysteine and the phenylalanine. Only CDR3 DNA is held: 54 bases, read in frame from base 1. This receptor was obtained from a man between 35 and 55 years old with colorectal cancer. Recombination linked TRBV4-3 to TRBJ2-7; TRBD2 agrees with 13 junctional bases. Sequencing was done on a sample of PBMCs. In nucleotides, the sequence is TGCGCCAGCAGCCAAGACGGACTAGCGGGAGAAGGCGGGTACGAGCAGTACTTC. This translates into CASSQDGLAGEGGYEQYF.